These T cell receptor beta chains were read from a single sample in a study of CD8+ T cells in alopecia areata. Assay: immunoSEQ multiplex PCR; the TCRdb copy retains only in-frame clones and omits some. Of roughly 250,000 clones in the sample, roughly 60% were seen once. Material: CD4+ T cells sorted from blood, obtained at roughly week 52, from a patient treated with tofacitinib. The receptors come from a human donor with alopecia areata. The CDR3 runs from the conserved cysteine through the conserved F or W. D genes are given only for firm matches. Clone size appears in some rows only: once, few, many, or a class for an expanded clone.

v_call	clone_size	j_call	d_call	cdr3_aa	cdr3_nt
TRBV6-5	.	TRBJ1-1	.	CASRPPSGGDTEAFF	TGTGCCAGCAGGCCCCCGAGCGGGGGGGACACTGAAGCTTTCTTT
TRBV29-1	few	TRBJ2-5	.	CSVVPGGETQYF	TGCAGCGTTGTTCCAGGGGGGGAGACCCAGTACTTC
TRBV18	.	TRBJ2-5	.	CASSPGAETQYF	TGTGCCAGCTCACCAGGGGCCGAGACCCAGTACTTC
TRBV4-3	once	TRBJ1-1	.	CASSQGVQGRYTEAFF	TGCGCCAGCAGCCAAGGGGTTCAGGGGAGGTACACTGAAGCTTTCTTT
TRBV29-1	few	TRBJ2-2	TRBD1	CSVGQGTGELFF	TGCAGCGTTGGACAGGGGACCGGGGAGCTGTTTTTT
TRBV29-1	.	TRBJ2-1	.	CSSRWGHNEQFF	TGCAGCTCCCGGTGGGGGCACAATGAGCAGTTCTTC
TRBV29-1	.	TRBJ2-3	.	CSVGMGGRTDTQYF	TGCAGCGTTGGTATGGGGGGGCGCACAGATACGCAGTATTTT
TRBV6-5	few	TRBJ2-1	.	CASSYQLGADKQFF	TGTGCCAGCAGTTACCAGCTGGGAGCGGACAAGCAGTTCTTC
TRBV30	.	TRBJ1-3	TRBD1	CAWTGGKSGNTIYF	TGTGCCTGGACAGGGGGCAAATCTGGAAACACCATATATTTT
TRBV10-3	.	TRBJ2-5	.	CAISEQAGLETQYF	TGTGCCATCAGTGAGCAGGCGGGGTTGGAGACCCAGTACTTC
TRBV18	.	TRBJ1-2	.	CASSAPGTEYGYTF	TGTGCCAGCTCAGCCCCCGGGACGGAGTATGGCTACACCTTC
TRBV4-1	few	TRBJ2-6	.	CASSQDETRSLSGANVLTF	TGCGCCAGCAGCCAAGATGAGACCAGGAGCCTCTCTGGGGCCAACGTCCTGACTTTC
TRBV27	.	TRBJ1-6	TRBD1	CASSLLGQGRDSPLHF	TGTGCCAGCAGTCTCTTAGGACAGGGGAGGGATTCACCCCTCCACTTT
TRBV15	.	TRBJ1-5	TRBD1	CATARTGANQPQHF	TGTGCCACCGCGCGGACAGGGGCAAATCAGCCCCAGCATTTT
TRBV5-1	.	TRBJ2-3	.	CASSFRGRQGTDTQYF	TGCGCCAGCAGCTTCCGTGGACGACAAGGCACAGATACGCAGTATTTT
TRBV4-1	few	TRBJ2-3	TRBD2	CASSQGGTRGVDTQYF	TGCGCCAGCAGCCAAGGCGGGACTAGGGGCGTGGATACGCAGTATTTT
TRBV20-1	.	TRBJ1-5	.	CSAGDQPQHF	TGCAGTGCTGGAGATCAGCCCCAGCATTTT
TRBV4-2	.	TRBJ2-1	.	CASSLAAKSSYNEQFF	TGTGCCAGCAGCTTGGCAGCGAAGAGCTCCTACAATGAGCAGTTCTTC
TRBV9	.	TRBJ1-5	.	CASSVDGGAHQPQHF	TGTGCCAGCAGCGTAGATGGGGGCGCGCATCAGCCCCAGCATTTT
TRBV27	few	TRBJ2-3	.	CASRVLVSADTQYF	TGTGCCAGCAGGGTCTTGGTTTCTGCAGATACGCAGTATTTT
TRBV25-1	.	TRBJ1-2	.	CASSDSRNYGYTF	TGTGCCAGCAGTGATTCCCGGAACTATGGCTACACCTTC
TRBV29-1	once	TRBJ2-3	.	CSVEGGEIRDTQYF	TGCAGCGTTGAAGGGGGGGAAATCAGAGATACGCAGTATTTT
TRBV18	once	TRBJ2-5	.	CASSLSGLQETQYF	TGTGCCAGCTCACTCTCGGGGCTCCAAGAGACCCAGTACTTC
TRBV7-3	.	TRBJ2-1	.	CASSPIISSYNEQFF	TGTGCCAGCAGCCCTATCATCAGCTCCTACAATGAGCAGTTCTTC
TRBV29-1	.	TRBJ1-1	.	CSVDGGRGSGTEAFF	TGCAGCGTTGACGGCGGAAGGGGGAGTGGGACTGAAGCTTTCTTT
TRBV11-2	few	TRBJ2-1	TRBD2	CASSLDRLAGGREQFF	TGTGCCAGCAGCTTAGATAGGCTAGCGGGGGGGCGTGAGCAGTTCTTC
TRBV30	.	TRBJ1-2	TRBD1	CAWSMTGTTSGYTF	TGTGCCTGGAGTATGACAGGGACAACGAGTGGCTACACCTTC
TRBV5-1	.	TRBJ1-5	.	CASSYGDSNQPQHF	TGCGCCAGCAGCTACGGGGATAGCAATCAGCCCCAGCATTTT
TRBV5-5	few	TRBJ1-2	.	CASAPGGYGYTF	TGTGCCAGCGCACCCGGGGGCTATGGCTACACCTTC
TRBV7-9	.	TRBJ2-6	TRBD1	CASSSDRAGANVLTF	TGTGCCAGCAGCTCGGACAGGGCTGGGGCCAACGTCCTGACTTTC
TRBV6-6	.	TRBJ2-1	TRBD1	CASSFTGGYNEQFF	TGTGCCAGCAGTTTCACAGGGGGCTACAATGAGCAGTTCTTC
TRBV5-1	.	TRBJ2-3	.	CASSSQAWRADTQYF	TGCGCCAGCAGCTCACAGGCTTGGAGGGCAGATACGCAGTATTTT
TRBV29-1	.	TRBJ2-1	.	CSVEDNEQFF	TGCAGCGTTGAAGACAATGAGCAGTTCTTC
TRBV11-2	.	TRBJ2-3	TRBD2	CASSQGLAGLSNTQYF	TGTGCCAGCAGCCAAGGACTAGCGGGGCTCTCTAATACGCAGTATTTT
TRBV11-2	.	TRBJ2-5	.	CASSLVPRGRETQYF	TGTGCCAGCAGCCTCGTCCCACGGGGGCGAGAGACCCAGTACTTC
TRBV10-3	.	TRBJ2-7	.	CAISPFPRGKAYEQYF	TGTGCCATCAGTCCTTTTCCCCGGGGGAAAGCCTACGAGCAGTACTTC
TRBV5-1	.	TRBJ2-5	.	CASSLESRGQETQYF	TGCGCCAGCAGCTTGGAATCCAGGGGTCAAGAGACCCAGTACTTC
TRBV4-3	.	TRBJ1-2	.	CASSHDRGYGYTF	TGCGCCAGCAGCCACGACCGCGGATATGGCTACACCTTC